The clone carrying this T cell receptor beta chain came up a few times. Its antigen is undetermined. This sample stems from a study of response to subunit inactivated influenza vaccine. Germline CDR1 is MDHEN and CDR2 is SYDVKM. This CDR3 region has 14 residues. Between the trimmed V and J ends, which lost 1 base and 5 bases, there was a span of 12 bases. Study-wide findings and caveats: Researchers suggested that each seasonal influenza vaccination recruits few new T cells.

TCRdb called the RT-PCR reads again in MiXCR, with one record for every CDR3 protein. This sample yields hundreds of thousands of distinct CDR3 sequences, of which approximately 17% are seen a single time; approximately 11% belongs to the top ten. This receptor was taken from a man aged 50 or older who received an inactivated influenza vaccine. This sequence joins TRBV28 and TRBJ2-7; D is perhaps TRBD1 (6 bases). The material was PBMCs from blood, obtained roughly 5 days after vaccination. DNA for the CDR3: TGTGCCAGCAGTTTATCTTCTGGGACACACGAGCAGTACTTC. Translated, it gives CASSLSSGTHEQYF.